The TCR beta chain under discussion was sequenced for a study of post-analysis software for immune sequencing data. Study details: The disease courses covered relapsing-remitting, secondary progressive and progressive-relapsing multiple sclerosis. Points from the study as a whole: Controls had significantly higher normalized Chao1 diversity than multiple sclerosis patients. There were a few TRBV segments more frequent in patients than controls, and TRBV5-6, TRBV5-1 and TRBV20-1 were among them.

Of note for this clonotype: What it binds is unknown.

TCR beta cDNA libraries had unique molecular identifiers. With roughly 1 to 11 million T cells as the source, some 510,000 cDNA molecules resulted. TCRdb analysed the PCR reads with MiXCR anew, one entry per CDR3 protein. The table has around 500,000 distinct CDR3 sequences, around a third seen once. CDR1 is LNHNV and CDR2 is YYDKDF in the germline V gene (reference sequence). The CDR3 is made up of 14 amino acids. V shed 0 bases and J 3 bases; nucleotides not matched to a gene: 2. The sequenced material came from blood. The V and J genes are TRBV15 and TRBJ2-7; 7 bases map to TRBD1. This TCR derives from a girl under 18 with multiple sclerosis. The DNA for the CDR3 is TGTGCCACCAGCAGAGAACGGGACAGCTACGAGCAGTACTTC. As protein: CATSRERDSYEQYF.